Listed here are 32 T cell receptor beta chains from one sample, sequenced in a study of beta chain features in type 1 diabetes. Reverse transcribing all isolated RNA meant expressed TCRB transcripts were sequenced. Data came from immunoSEQ multiplex PCR; TCRdb stores just in-frame clones and leaves some out. The data contain 850,000 to 900,000 clones, 15% to 20% of them singletons. The material sequenced was naive CD4+ T cells from blood. The receptors here all came from a woman aged 18-35 years in good health.

The chain carries TRBV28 and TRBJ2-5, with 7 bases fitting TRBD2. The V gene end was trimmed by 3 bases and the J gene end by 7 bases; junction bases not matched to a gene: 11. Germline loops: CDR1 MDHEN, CDR2 SYDVKM. The CDR3 is 15 residues long. The CDR3 coding sequence is TGTGCCAGCAGTTTTGGGGGGGAGCGGGCCAGGACCCAGTACTTC. Amino acids: CASSFGGERARTQYF.

This clone has only a few counts. This chain joins TRBV28 and TRBJ2-2, with 8 bases aligning to TRBD1. The germline V gene has CDR1 MDHEN and CDR2 SYDVKM. Trimming took 8 bases from V and 4 from J; bases not matched to a gene: 9. The CDR3 length is 15 residues. CDR3 in amino acids: CASLSGQAGTGELFF. The CDR3 DNA sequence: TGTGCCAGCCTATCGGGACAGGCTGGCACCGGGGAGCTGTTTTTT.

This chain uses TRBV9 with TRBJ2-1, with D tentatively TRBD1 or TRBD2 (5 bases each). The CDR3 extends over 14 amino acids. Looked up from germline, CDR1 is SGDLS and CDR2 is YYNGEE. V lost 1 base to trimming and J lost 7 bases, with 12 bases between them. CDR3 region: CASSVLGVGNEQFF. CDR3 in DNA: TGTGCCAGCAGCGTATTGGGGGTGGGGAATGAGCAGTTCTTC.

There are a few counts of this clone. The rearrangement links TRBV28 to TRBJ2-5, with 11 bases aligning to TRBD2. The CDR3 is made up of 14 amino acids. Looked up from germline, CDR1 is MDHEN and CDR2 is SYDVKM. V shed 8 bases, J shed 0 bases, and the junction held 2 bases outside the gene matches. CDR3 nucleotides: TGTGCCAGCGGGACTAGCGGACACCAAGAGACCCAGTACTTC. Protein product: CASGTSGHQETQYF.

This chain links TRBV10-3 with TRBJ2-3, with 9 bases matching TRBD2. CDR3 size: 16 residues. The germline V gene has CDR1 ENHRY and CDR2 SYGVKD. The V segment lost 4 bases and the J segment 2 bases; nucleotides outside the gene matches: 7. CDR3 in DNA: TGTGCCATCAGTGGACTAGCGGAGCTCGACACAGATACGCAGTATTTT. It is translated as CAISGLAELDTDTQYF.

This rearrangement joins TRBV7-2 to TRBJ1-5; the match to TRBD1 covers 7 bases. Germline V gene data show CDR1 as SGHTA and CDR2 as FQGNSA. Trimming removed 1 base from V and 0 bases from J; junction bases left unmatched: 9. This CDR3 is built from 18 residues. The CDR3 DNA is TGTGCCAGCAGCTTAGAGACAGGGATCGGATATAGCAATCAGCCCCAGCATTTT. Translating it yields CASSLETGIGYSNQPQHF.

This clone was observed a handful of times. The V call is TRBV6-5, the J call TRBJ1-2; 7 positions match TRBD1. The CDR3 consists of 13 residues. The V gene end was trimmed by 2 bases and the J gene end by 3 bases; junction bases not matched to a gene: 0. Germline assignment: CDR1 MNHEY and CDR2 SVGAGI. The CDR3 reads CASSYTGDYGYTF. The CDR3 region has the DNA TGTGCCAGCAGTTACACAGGGGACTATGGCTACACCTTC.

The gene calls are TRBV27 and TRBJ1-1, with 9 bases matching TRBD1. This CDR3 has 15 amino acids. V lost 1 base and J lost 4; bases outside the gene matches: 4. Germline V gene sequence: CDR1 MNHEY, CDR2 SMNVEV (reference sequence). The CDR3 DNA reads as TGTGCCAGCAGTTTATGGGGACAGGGCCCCACTGAAGCTTTCTTT. This translates into CASSLWGQGPTEAFF.

This clone was observed a few times. V is TRBV18 and J is TRBJ2-2, with D perhaps being TRBD1 or TRBD2 (5 bases each). Germline CDR1 KGHSH, CDR2 LQKENI. CDR3 length: 18 amino acids. Trimming cost V 3 bases and J 1 base, with 18 bases left between them. CDR3 sequence reads: CASSPRTSGAGNTGELFF. The CDR3 bases are TGTGCCAGCTCACCGCGCACCTCTGGGGCGGGGAACACCGGGGAGCTGTTTTTT.

The table lists this clone with a few counts. Other nucleotide sequences in the sample specify the same CDR3. The chain couples TRBV28 to TRBJ1-5; the D is unclear. CDR1 and CDR2 (germline): MDHEN, SYDVKM. The CDR3 has 10 residues. The V end lost 8 bases, the J end lost 4 bases, and 3 bases lay between the germline ends. CDR3 residues: CASGNQPQHF. CDR3 bases: TGTGCCAGCGGTAATCAGCCCCAGCATTTT.

The chain joins TRBV29-1 to TRBJ2-1; TRBD2 aligns across 15 bases. The V gene end was trimmed by 3 bases and the J gene end by 10 bases; junction bases not matched to a gene: 7. The germline V gene encodes CDR1 SQVTM and CDR2 ANQGSEA. The CDR3 runs 15 residues. CDR3 sequence reads: CSVDVGLAGGREQFF. Here the CDR3 DNA reads TGCAGCGTTGATGTGGGACTAGCGGGAGGAAGGGAGCAGTTCTTC.

This clone was observed a few times. The V and J genes are TRBV19 and TRBJ2-2; D is possibly TRBD1 (6 bases). Trimming stripped 2 bases from V and 7 bases from J, with 14 bases between. Germline lookup yields CDR1 LNHDA and CDR2 SQIVND (reference sequence). CDR3 size: 15 residues. The CDR3 sequence is CASSITRGPLGELFF. The CDR3 coding sequence is TGTGCCAGTAGTATAACCAGGGGACCGCTCGGGGAGCTGTTTTTT.

The chain carries TRBV28 and TRBJ2-4; TRBD2 matches at 7 bases. Trimming took 6 bases from V and 0 from J; bases not matched to a gene: 2. CDR1 and CDR2 from the germline V gene are MDHEN and SYDVKM. The CDR3 consists of 14 residues. Here the CDR3 DNA reads TGTGCCAGCAGCTTAGCGGGAGCCAAAAACATTCAGTACTTC. It yields the protein CASSLAGAKNIQYF.

There are a few counts of this clone. This chain links TRBV15 with TRBJ2-1; perhaps D is TRBD1 or TRBD2 (6 bases each). The V gene lost 1 base and the J gene lost 5 bases, with 9 bases spanning the gap. Looked up from germline, CDR1 is LNHNV and CDR2 is YYDKDF (reference sequence). The CDR3 is 14 amino acids. In nucleotides, the CDR3 is TGTGCCACCAGCAGAGGGGGGGACAACAATGAGCAGTTCTTC. Translated: CATSRGGDNNEQFF.

This clone was seen once. The gene calls are TRBV29-1 and TRBJ1-1, with D possibly TRBD1 on 5 matching bases. V was pared by 7 bases and J by 12 bases, with 18 bases between. The CDR3 runs to 11 residues. CDR1 and CDR2 (germline): SQVTM, ANQGSEA. The CDR3 DNA sequence: TGCAGCGGACGGGTCAGGGTGGGGACTTTCTTT. Amino acids: CSGRVRVGTFF.

This clone was counted only a few times. J is TRBJ2-7 and V is TRBV7-9; 8 positions match TRBD2. After removal of 5 bases from V and 2 bases from J, the junction contained 8 bases not matched to a gene. This CDR3 region has 15 residues. The germline V gene has CDR1 SEHNR and CDR2 FQNEAQ (reference sequence). In DNA form, the CDR3 reads TGTGCCAGCAGCACCCAAAGCGGGGGCGCCTACGAGCAGTACTTC. Its protein is CASSTQSGGAYEQYF. The entire variable domain, with the rest obtained from reference TRBV7-9 and TRBJ2-7, is as follows: DTGVSQNPRHKITKRGQNVTFRCDPISEHNRLYWYRQTLGQGPEFLTYFQNEAQLEKSRLLSDRFSAERPKGSFSTLEIQRTEQGDSAMYLCASSTQSGGAYEQYFGPGTRLTVT.

This clone was observed a handful of times. This chain joins TRBV7-6 and TRBJ2-3; either TRBD1 or TRBD2 may fit D (5 bases each). Trimming cost V 1 base and J 2 bases, with 19 bases left between them. The CDR3 is 18 amino acids. CDR1 is SGHVS and CDR2 is FNYEAQ in the germline V gene. CDR3 DNA sequence: TGTGCCAGCAGCTTAGACCTCGAGGGGTTCTCTGTCACAGATACGCAGTATTTT. Its protein is CASSLDLEGFSVTDTQYF.

This clone was counted only a few times. V gene TRBV18 combines with J gene TRBJ2-1, with 12 bases lining up with TRBD2. Germline V gene lookup returns CDR1 KGHSH and CDR2 LQKENI. V was pared by 3 bases and J by 4 bases, with 4 bases of the junction left unmatched. CDR3 length equals 16 residues. CDR3 region: CASSPRLAGVYNEQFF. The CDR3 nucleotides are TGTGCCAGCTCACCGAGACTAGCGGGAGTTTACAATGAGCAGTTCTTC.

This clone was counted between two and nine times. The CDR3 DNA reads as TGCAGCGTTGGGAGCGGCATGAACACTGAAGCTTTCTTT. This gives the protein CSVGSGMNTEAFF. This sequence joins TRBV29-1 and TRBJ1-1; D gene uncertain. Germline CDR1 reads SQVTM; CDR2 reads ANQGSEA. This CDR3 region has 13 residues. The V end was cut by 4 bases, the J end by 0 bases, with 9 bases between.

The CDR3 protein is CASSGQGATGANVLTF. CDR3 DNA sequence: TGTGCCAGCAGCGGACAGGGTGCTACTGGGGCCAACGTCCTGACTTTC. The chain is built from TRBV2 and TRBJ2-6, with 8 nucleotides matching TRBD1. Germline V gene data show CDR1 as SNHLY and CDR2 as FYNNEI. With V trimmed by 6 bases and J by 2 bases, 6 bases remained unmatched. The CDR3 is 16 amino acids.

The genes are TRBV19 and TRBJ2-1; the D gene could be TRBD1 or TRBD2 (5 bases each). The CDR3 is 15 residues long. V was cut by 3 bases and J by 7 bases, with 16 bases left in between. Germline CDR1 reads LNHDA; CDR2 reads SQIVND (reference sequence). The CDR3 sequence: CASSITRQHRNEQFF. The CDR3 coding sequence is TGTGCCAGTAGTATCACTAGACAGCACCGTAATGAGCAGTTCTTC.

In regard to this clone: The same CDR3 can be traced to other DNA sequences in this sample. The chain couples TRBV20-1 to TRBJ2-7; no clear D. With 3 bases removed from V and 2 bases from J, the gap between germline ends came to 5 bases. The CDR3 runs to 11 residues. CDR1 and CDR2 from the germline V gene are DFQATT and SNEGSKA (reference sequence). The CDR3: CSASKAYEQYF. DNA of the CDR3: TGCAGTGCTAGTAAGGCCTACGAGCAGTACTTC.

The gene calls are TRBV28 and TRBJ2-2; D remains ambiguous. CDR3 size: 18 residues. Between the trimmed V and J ends, which lost 4 bases and 0 bases, there was a span of 18 bases. The germline V gene has CDR1 MDHEN and CDR2 SYDVKM. CDR3 nucleotides: TGTGCCAGCAGTTCCAGACTTTTTCGCCAATCGAACACCGGGGAGCTGTTTTTT. This codes for CASSSRLFRQSNTGELFF.

The sample holds a few counts of this clone. The V and J genes are TRBV7-9 and TRBJ1-4, with TRBD1 as a possible D gene (5 bases). This CDR3 contains 16 residues. Trimming pared 4 bases from V and 0 bases from J, leaving 12 bases between. In germline, CDR1 is SEHNR, CDR2 FQNEAQ (reference sequence). Written as DNA, the CDR3 is TGTGCCAGCAGCTCCTCTGGGGCGGCAACTAATGAAAAACTGTTTTTT. It codes for CASSSSGAATNEKLFF.

This clone has a handful of counts. The rearrangement links TRBV25-1 to TRBJ2-1; D might be TRBD1 (6 bases). With 4 bases removed from V and 15 bases from J, the gap between germline ends came to 13 bases. This CDR3 comprises 11 residues. Germline CDR1 reads MGHDK; CDR2 reads SYGVNS. CDR3 sequence (DNA): TGTGCCAGCAGTGGTGGGACAACTCCGTTCTTC. It yields the protein CASSGGTTPFF.

This clone has only a few counts. V is TRBV28 and J is TRBJ1-2; TRBD1 might be the D (6 bases). The germline gives CDR1 MDHEN, CDR2 SYDVKM. Between the trimmed V and J ends, which lost 5 bases and 5 bases, there was a span of 12 bases. The CDR3 is 13 amino acids. The CDR3 DNA follows: TGTGCCAGCAGTGTCGCAGGGGAATATGGCTACACCTTC. This sequence encodes CASSVAGEYGYTF.

This clone came up a few times. J is TRBJ2-4 and V is TRBV28, with D perhaps assigned TRBD1 or TRBD2 (5 bases each). V was shortened by 8 bases and J by 4 bases, with 12 bases between the two germline ends. The CDR3 length is 13 residues. Germline lookup yields CDR1 MDHEN and CDR2 SYDVKM. This CDR3 is CASLGPIKNIQYF. The CDR3, as DNA: TGTGCCAGCCTGGGACCGATAAAAAACATTCAGTACTTC.

This sequence joins TRBV7-2 and TRBJ2-5; D gene unclear. The CDR3 is 14 amino acids. Germline loops: CDR1 SGHTA, CDR2 FQGNSA. V lost 0 bases, J lost 4 bases, and 9 bases lay in between. The CDR3: CASSLAGVGETQYF. DNA for the CDR3: TGTGCCAGCAGCTTAGCTGGGGTTGGAGAGACCCAGTACTTC.

The chain employs TRBV28 and TRBJ1-2, with D hard to call. CDR3 length: 12 amino acids. Looked up from germline, CDR1 is MDHEN and CDR2 is SYDVKM. The V end lost 4 bases, the J end lost 3 bases, and 6 bases lay between the germline ends. The CDR3, as DNA: TGTGCCAGCAGTTGGACGGACTATGGCTACACCTTC. This translates into CASSWTDYGYTF.

The CDR3 nucleotides read TGTGCCAGCAGCTTGACAGGGGGCAATCAGCCCCAGCATTTT. This sequence encodes CASSLTGGNQPQHF. This chain connects TRBV7-2 to TRBJ1-5; TRBD1 aligns across 8 bases. The CDR3 sequence is 14 residues long. J lost 2 bases, V lost 3 bases, and 0 bases had no gene match. CDR1 is SGHTA, CDR2 FQGNSA, per germline.

This sequence joins TRBV6-4 and TRBJ2-2; D remains unclear. The CDR3 spans 15 residues. V dropped 5 bases and J dropped 3 bases, with 13 bases sitting between them. Germline V lookup: CDR1 MRHNA, CDR2 SNTAGT. DNA of the CDR3: TGTGCCAGCAGTCTAGAAGCCCGATACACCGGGGAGCTGTTTTTT. Translation: CASSLEARYTGELFF.

The chain joins TRBV6-5 to TRBJ1-3; possible D gene TRBD1, 6 bases. Germline-derived CDR1 and CDR2 are MNHEY and SVGAGI. The CDR3 consists of 15 residues. Trimming stripped 4 bases from V and 4 bases from J, with 14 bases between. CDR3 DNA: TGTGCCAGCAGTTTTAAAAGGGGGGAAGGAAACACCATATATTTT. Amino acids: CASSFKRGEGNTIYF.